These T cell receptor beta chains were read from a single sample in a study of naive and memory T cell subsets. MiXCR was run by TCRdb on the UMI-ligation and nested PCR reads, yielding one entry per CDR3 protein. In the table there are 65,000 to 85,000 distinct CDR3 sequences, 10% to 15% of which are singletons. Specimen: central memory CD4+ T cells from blood. The receptors were sampled from a human donor in good health. The CDR3 runs from the conserved cysteine through the conserved F or W. The order of the fields is J gene, V gene, D gene, clone size, CDR3 DNA, CDR3 protein. The D gene is left open where the match is weak. Some rows have no size entry. The others give once, few or many, or a class for an expanded clone.

J: TRBJ2-5; V: TRBV7-6; D: NA; size: many; DNA: TGTGCCAGCAGCCCACAACCTAGGGGCTACAAAGAGACCCAGTACTTC; CDR3: CASSPQPRGYKETQYF
J: TRBJ1-1; V: TRBV3-1; D: NA; size: NA; DNA: TGTGCCAGCAGCCAAGATTGGAGGGGGGGGACTGAAGCTTTCTTT; CDR3: CASSQDWRGGTEAFF
J: TRBJ1-4; V: TRBV5-1; D: NA; size: once; DNA: TGCGCCAGCAGCTTCGGGGGGTCGGGTCATGAAAAACTGTTTTTT; CDR3: CASSFGGSGHEKLFF
J: TRBJ2-1; V: TRBV24-1; D: NA; size: few; DNA: TGTGCCACCAGTGATTTCGGCAGGGTCAACAATGAGCAGTTCTTC; CDR3: CATSDFGRVNNEQFF
J: TRBJ2-1; V: TRBV20-1; D: NA; size: NA; DNA: TGCAGTCTTCCCGCCGTGCGTTGGGGACACCAGGTACCAAATGAGCAGTTCTTC; CDR3: CSLPAVRWGHQVPNEQFF
J: TRBJ2-7; V: TRBV12-3/TRBV12-4; D: NA; size: few; DNA: TGTGCCAGCAGTTTAGGGACCATATACGAGCAGTACTTC; CDR3: CASSLGTIYEQYF
J: TRBJ2-4; V: TRBV12-3/TRBV12-4; D: TRBD2; size: few; DNA: TGTGCCAGCAGTCCACCGGGACTACAAAACATTCAGTACTTC; CDR3: CASSPPGLQNIQYF
J: TRBJ2-2; V: TRBV19; D: TRBD1; size: many; DNA: TGTGCCAGTAGTTCCCGCCAGGGGGCTGGCGGGGAGCTGTTTTTT; CDR3: CASSSRQGAGGELFF
J: TRBJ2-7; V: TRBV7-2; D: NA; size: many; DNA: TGTGCCAGCAGCTTGATGCGCGGGATCTACGAGCAGTACTTC; CDR3: CASSLMRGIYEQYF
J: TRBJ2-5; V: TRBV21-1; D: NA; size: NA; DNA: TGTGCCAGCAGCAAAGCCCTATGTCGTCCCGGACCATCGGCGAGCTTC; CDR3: CASSKALCRPGPSASF
J: TRBJ2-1; V: TRBV6-6; D: NA; size: NA; DNA: TGTGCCAGCAGTTACCCCACCCCGTTTGAGCAGTTCTTC; CDR3: CASSYPTPFEQFF
J: TRBJ2-7; V: TRBV11-1; D: NA; size: NA; DNA: TGTGCCAGCAGCCTAGGACAAATCGGGGAGCAGTACTTC; CDR3: CASSLGQIGEQYF
J: TRBJ1-2; V: TRBV7-9; D: NA; size: NA; DNA: TGTGCCAGCAGCTTAATACAGGGCCAGGGCTACACCTTC; CDR3: CASSLIQGQGYTF
J: TRBJ1-1; V: TRBV7-9; D: NA; size: few; DNA: TGTGCCAGCAGCACAGGAGGTGAAGCTTTCTTT; CDR3: CASSTGGEAFF
J: TRBJ2-5; V: TRBV29-1; D: NA; size: few; DNA: TGCAGCGTTGTCGGGGACCGCCAAGAGACCCAGTACTTC; CDR3: CSVVGDRQETQYF
J: TRBJ2-3; V: TRBV19; D: NA; size: NA; DNA: TGTGCCAGTAGTATTCAGGCGACCGGAGATACGCAGTATTTT; CDR3: CASSIQATGDTQYF
J: TRBJ2-6; V: TRBV11-2; D: NA; size: many; DNA: TGTGCCAGCAGCCAAAGGGGTAGGACTTCTGGGGCCAACGTCCTGACTTTC; CDR3: CASSQRGRTSGANVLTF
J: TRBJ1-5; V: TRBV10-3; D: NA; size: many; DNA: TGTGCCATCAGTGAGTCGATAAGCAATCAGCCCCAGCATTTT; CDR3: CAISESISNQPQHF
J: TRBJ1-5; V: TRBV2; D: TRBD1; size: few; DNA: TGTGCCAGCAGGCTCAGGACAGGGTATAGCAATCAGCCCCAGCATTTT; CDR3: CASRLRTGYSNQPQHF
J: TRBJ1-4; V: TRBV7-9; D: NA; size: NA; DNA: TGTGCCAGCAGCCCCGGGGAGGTTAATGAAAAACTGTTTTTT; CDR3: CASSPGEVNEKLFF
J: TRBJ2-3; V: TRBV6-2/TRBV6-3; D: NA; size: many; DNA: TGTGCCAGCAGTTACAGGTCCTTGGATACGCAGTATTTT; CDR3: CASSYRSLDTQYF
J: TRBJ2-5; V: TRBV7-2; D: NA; size: NA; DNA: TGTGCCAGCAGCTTAGCGTGGACGGGTAAAGAGACCCAGTACTTC; CDR3: CASSLAWTGKETQYF
J: TRBJ1-5; V: TRBV20-1; D: NA; size: NA; DNA: TGCAGTGCTAGAGATGGCCGGCAGGGTCCCAATCAGCCCCAGCATTTT; CDR3: CSARDGRQGPNQPQHF
J: TRBJ1-3; V: TRBV27; D: NA; size: NA; DNA: TGTGCCAGCAGTTTGATAAGACAGTACCTCTCTGGAAACACCATATATTTT; CDR3: CASSLIRQYLSGNTIYF
J: TRBJ1-1; V: TRBV29-1; D: NA; size: NA; DNA: TGCAGCGTTGAACGGAGGGTGAGGGCTGAAGCTTTCTTT; CDR3: CSVERRVRAEAFF
J: TRBJ2-1; V: TRBV7-2; D: TRBD2; size: many; DNA: TGTGCCAGCAGCTGGACTAGCGGGAGTTCGGGGCAGTTCTTC; CDR3: CASSWTSGSSGQFF
J: TRBJ2-1; V: TRBV3-1; D: TRBD2; size: many; DNA: TGTGCCAGCAGCCAACCTAGCGGGACTCGTCCTACTGAGCAGTTCTTC; CDR3: CASSQPSGTRPTEQFF
J: TRBJ2-4; V: TRBV3-1; D: TRBD2; size: many; DNA: TGTGCCAGCAGCCAAGGGCTAGCGGGAGGGCCACCTGAGTACTTC; CDR3: CASSQGLAGGPPEYF